The present entry profiles one TCR beta chain with its context. As yet, its antigen is unknown. These data belong to a study of response to subunit inactivated influenza vaccine. Findings and limits, study-wide: Authors suggested few new T cells are recruited by each seasonal influenza vaccination.

TCRdb reanalysed the RT-PCR reads using MiXCR and keeps one entry per CDR3 protein. This table has around 540,000 distinct CDR3 sequences, 10% to 15% appearing once. The CDR3 contains 14 residues. This specimen was PBMCs from blood, taken on the day of vaccination. The sequence came from a man aged 50 or older who received an inactivated influenza vaccine. The V gene is TRBV12-2, the J gene TRBJ2-5. TRBV12-2 is marked as a pseudogene. The CDR3 reads CASRLGTSGETQYF. The CDR3 nucleotides are TGTGCAAGTCGCTTAGGGACTAGCGGGGAGACCCAGTACTTC.